The present T cell receptor (beta chain) was sequenced within a study of blood T cell repertoires in COVID-19. The CDR3 sequence is 14 residues long. Germline CDR1 reads KGHDR; CDR2 reads SFDVKD. Trimming stripped 3 bases from V and 4 bases from J, with 9 bases between. Sequenced by immunoSEQ multiplex PCR; TCRdb stores in-frame clones only, minus some. This table holds about 400,000 clones, around 90% found once. V usage is TRBV24-1 and J usage is TRBJ1-5; the D is unclear. What was sequenced was peripheral blood. This sequence was found in a man aged 40-50 years with acute or convalescent COVID-19. The CDR3 sequence: CATSDRTQNQPQHF. CDR3 coding DNA: TGTGCCACCAGTGATCGTACACAGAATCAGCCCCAGCATTTT.